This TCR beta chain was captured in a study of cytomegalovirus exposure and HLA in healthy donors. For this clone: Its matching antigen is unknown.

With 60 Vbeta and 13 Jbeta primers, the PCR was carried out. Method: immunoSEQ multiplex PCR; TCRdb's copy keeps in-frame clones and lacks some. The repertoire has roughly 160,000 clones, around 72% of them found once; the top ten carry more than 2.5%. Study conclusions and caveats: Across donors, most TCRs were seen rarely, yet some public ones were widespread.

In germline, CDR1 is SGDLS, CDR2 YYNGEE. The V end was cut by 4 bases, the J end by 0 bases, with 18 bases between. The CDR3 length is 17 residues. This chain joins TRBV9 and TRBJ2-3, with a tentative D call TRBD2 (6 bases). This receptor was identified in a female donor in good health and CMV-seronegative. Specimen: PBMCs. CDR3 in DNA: TGTGCCAGCAGCACATCGGTGGGGGGTATGAGCACAGATACGCAGTATTTT. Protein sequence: CASSTSVGGMSTDTQYF.